This T cell receptor (beta chain) is drawn from a study of T cell changes during pregnancy in multiple sclerosis. The CDR3 contains 14 residues. J was trimmed by 2 bases and V by 7 bases; bases with no gene match: 7. Germline CDR1 reads LNHDA; CDR2 reads SQIVND (reference sequence). Generated by immunoSEQ multiplex PCR, the TCRdb table keeps only in-frame clones and is missing some. The table records roughly 38,000 clones, more than 85% of them present only once. The chain combines TRBV19 with TRBJ1-2; 7 bases map to TRBD1. Sequences were derived from CD4+ T cells from peripheral blood mononuclear cells, sampled after pregnancy. The receptor was isolated from a female donor in good health, enrolled as a control in a pregnancy study. DNA of the CDR3: TGTGCCAGTACCCGACCGGGACAGAACTATGGCTACACCTTC. Protein: CASTRPGQNYGYTF.